Listed here are 29 T cell receptor beta chains from one sample, sequenced in a study of cytomegalovirus exposure and HLA in healthy donors. A multiplex PCR was run with 60 Vbeta primers and 13 Jbeta primers. Method: immunoSEQ multiplex PCR; TCRdb's copy keeps in-frame clones and lacks some. The sample yields 110,000 to 150,000 clones, more than 65% seen once. The specimen was PBMCs. All receptors come from a woman in her twenties or thirties in good health and CMV-seronegative.

This chain uses TRBV19 with TRBJ2-3, with 13 bases lining up with TRBD2. The germline gives CDR1 LNHDA, CDR2 SQIVND (reference sequence). The CDR3 consists of 18 residues. V trimming: 6 bases; J trimming: 3 bases; junction bases outside the gene matches: 12. CDR3 sequence reads: CASRRAFRTSGRTDTQYF. CDR3 coding DNA: TGTGCCAGTAGACGAGCATTCCGGACTAGCGGGAGAACAGATACGCAGTATTTT.

This clone was counted a few times. The CDR3 here is CASSSGQFYGYTF. CDR3 bases: TGTGCCAGCAGTTCGGGACAGTTCTATGGCTACACCTTC. V usage is TRBV28 and J usage is TRBJ1-2; TRBD1 matches 7 bases. Germline trimming cut 4 bases from V and 4 bases from J; bases unmatched to any gene: 3. The length of the CDR3 is 13 residues. Germline lookup yields CDR1 MDHEN and CDR2 SYDVKM.

This clone was detected a few times. The genes are TRBV9 and TRBJ1-2; TRBD1 aligns across 7 bases. CDR3 length: 14 amino acids. CDR1 and CDR2 from the germline V gene are SGDLS and YYNGEE. Trimming removed 0 bases from V and 4 bases from J; junction bases left unmatched: 3. CDR3 coding DNA: TGTGCCAGCAGCGTAGATGGACAGGCCTATGGCTACACCTTC. Amino acids: CASSVDGQAYGYTF.

The CDR3 coding sequence is TGTGCCAGTAGTATGAGGACAGGGATCTCTGGGGCCAACGTCCTGACTTTC. Protein product: CASSMRTGISGANVLTF. V is TRBV19 and J is TRBJ2-6; the match to TRBD1 covers 8 bases. The V and J ends lost 3 bases and 0 bases, in that order; junction bases with no gene match: 4. Germline V gene lookup returns CDR1 LNHDA and CDR2 SQIVND (reference sequence). This CDR3 contains 17 residues.

The chain combines TRBV6-6 with TRBJ2-7; 8 bases are a match to TRBD2. CDR1 and CDR2 from the germline V gene are MNHNY and SVGAGI (reference sequence). Unmatched junction bases numbered 8, after V lost 4 bases and J lost 9 bases. The CDR3 runs to 13 residues. This CDR3 is CASSSDGRGSQYF. The DNA of the CDR3 is TGTGCCAGCAGTTCGGACGGGAGGGGGTCGCAGTACTTC.

V is TRBV11-2 and J is TRBJ2-5; D is perhaps TRBD2 (5 bases). Trimming took off 2 bases at V and 7 bases at J, with 11 bases between the two ends. The CDR3 length is 13 residues. Germline V gene sequence: CDR1 SGHAT, CDR2 FQNNGV. The CDR3 is CASSLLRVGTQYF. In nucleotides, the CDR3 is TGTGCCAGCAGCTTATTGAGGGTCGGGACCCAGTACTTC. Together with reference TRBV11-2 and TRBJ2-5, the CDR3 gives the full variable domain: EAGVAQSPRYKIIEKRQSVAFWCNPISGHATLYWYQQILGQGPKLLIQFQNNGVVDDSQLPKDRFSAERLKGVDSTLKIQPAKLEDSAVYLCASSLLRVGTQYFGPGTRLLVL.

The chain links TRBV6-6 to TRBJ2-3; D call uncertain. Trimming pared 0 bases from V and 4 bases from J, leaving 8 bases between. The CDR3 covers 14 residues. Germline-derived CDR1 and CDR2 are MNHNY and SVGAGI (reference sequence). This CDR3 is CASSYSNRADTQYF. The CDR3 DNA is TGTGCCAGCAGTTACTCTAACCGCGCAGATACGCAGTATTTT.

This clone was counted a few times. V gene TRBV6-5 combines with J gene TRBJ1-5; tentative D call: TRBD1 (5 bases). The CDR3 contains 16 residues. Between the trimmed V and J ends, which lost 2 bases and 0 bases, there was a span of 11 bases. Germline CDR1 MNHEY, CDR2 SVGAGI. The CDR3 DNA follows: TGTGCCAGCAGTTACCTCGGGGGGGATAGCAATCAGCCCCAGCATTTT. Protein: CASSYLGGDSNQPQHF.

The chain links TRBV28 to TRBJ2-7; TRBD1 matches 7 bases. The length of the CDR3 is 15 residues. The V segment lost 4 bases and the J segment 6 bases; nucleotides outside the gene matches: 12. Germline V CDR1 and CDR2: MDHEN, SYDVKM. The CDR3 protein is CASSSTSDRDGEQYV. Written as DNA, the CDR3 is TGTGCCAGCAGTTCCACCTCCGACAGGGATGGCGAGCAGTACGTC.

This chain's CDR3 is CASSQLADTQYF. CDR3 DNA: TGCGCCAGCAGCCAGCTAGCGGATACGCAGTATTTT. The rearrangement uses TRBV5-1 and TRBJ2-3, with D possibly matching TRBD2 (6 bases). Germline CDR1 is SGHRS and CDR2 is YFSETQ. The CDR3 spans 12 residues. Trimming shortened V by 4 bases and J by 6 bases, and 9 bases separated the two germline ends.

This clone was seen more than once but under ten times. The CDR3 region has the DNA TGCGCCAGCAGTGAGTCGATAATCCGACAGGGTGGTACAGATACGCAGTATTTT. It codes for CASSESIIRQGGTDTQYF. The chain recombines TRBV10-1 with TRBJ2-3; 7 bases map to TRBD1. Germline V lookup: CDR1 WNHNN, CDR2 SYGVQD (reference sequence). V gave up 0 bases and J gave up 3 bases; unmatched junction bases: 12. The CDR3 length is 18 residues.

This clone was seen a few times. The chain carries TRBV6-1 and TRBJ2-7, with TRBD1 matching 9 bases. Germline-derived CDR1 and CDR2 are MNHNS and SASEGT. The CDR3 has 15 amino acids. Trimming at V came to 0 bases and at J to 3 bases, leaving 3 bases not matched to a gene. CDR3 residues: CASSEALTGGYEQYF. CDR3 bases: TGTGCCAGCAGTGAAGCGTTGACAGGGGGCTACGAGCAGTACTTC.

About this clone: The junction departs from germline at one end; a sequencing error may be responsible. The chain has TRBV19 and TRBJ2-1; TRBD2 might be the D (5 bases). This CDR3 has 16 amino acids. The germline V gene encodes CDR1 LNHDA and CDR2 SQIVND (reference sequence). CDR3 loop: CSSSSDRAESYNEQFF. CDR3 coding DNA: TGTTCCAGTAGTTCCGATAGAGCGGAGTCCTACAATGAGCAGTTCTTC.

The count of this clone is one. J is TRBJ2-2 and V is TRBV5-1; tentative D call: TRBD2 (6 bases). V was cut by 2 bases and J by 5 bases, with 7 bases left in between. The CDR3 runs to 13 residues. The germline gives CDR1 SGHRS, CDR2 YFSETQ. CDR3 bases: TGCGCCAGCAGCTTCGGAGGGACCGGGGAGCTGTTTTTT. The encoded protein is CASSFGGTGELFF.

The chain joins TRBV5-1 to TRBJ1-2, with a possible D match to TRBD1 (6 bases). The CDR3 is 14 amino acids. Germline V lookup: CDR1 SGHRS, CDR2 YFSETQ. The V end lost 1 base, the J end lost 2 bases, and 9 bases lay between the germline ends. Here the CDR3 reads CASSLSTGNYGYTF. The CDR3 DNA follows: TGCGCCAGCAGCTTGTCGACAGGAAACTATGGCTACACCTTC.

The V and J genes are TRBV28 and TRBJ2-7; 8 nucleotides match TRBD1. With 1 base clipped from V and 2 bases from J, the junction kept 7 bases outside the gene matches. Germline values: CDR1 MDHEN, CDR2 SYDVKM. This CDR3 region has 16 residues. The CDR3 DNA reads as TGTGCCAGCAGTTTATCCCCGGACAGGGCGACCTACGAGCAGTACTTC. Its protein product is CASSLSPDRATYEQYF.

This sequence joins TRBV25-1 and TRBJ2-1, with a weak D call TRBD2 (6 bases). Germline V gene data show CDR1 as MGHDK and CDR2 as SYGVNS. Trimming took off 2 bases at V and 7 bases at J, with 18 bases between the two ends. The CDR3 has 16 amino acids. CDR3 sequence reads: CASSEIGTGVSNEQFF. Here the CDR3 DNA reads TGTGCCAGCAGTGAAATTGGGACGGGAGTTTCAAATGAGCAGTTCTTC.

This sequence joins TRBV10-3 and TRBJ2-7, with D tentatively TRBD1 (6 bases). Deletions cut 6 bases from V and 2 bases from J, with 11 bases between. CDR1 is ENHRY and CDR2 is SYGVKD in the germline V gene. CDR3 length equals 13 residues. CDR3 nucleotides: TGTGCCATCAGCCCGACAGGAGCCTACGAGCAGTACTTC. Translated, it gives CAISPTGAYEQYF.

J is TRBJ1-2 and V is TRBV2; 8 nucleotides align to TRBD1. Germline V gene sequence: CDR1 SNHLY, CDR2 FYNNEI. The CDR3 extends over 13 amino acids. The J segment lost 3 bases and the V segment lost 4 bases, leaving 1 base of the junction unmatched. The CDR3 DNA reads TGTGCCAGCAGTGCAGGGGGCGACTATGGCTACACCTTC. Translation gives CASSAGGDYGYTF.

The chain couples TRBV4-2 to TRBJ1-2; D is uncertain. The CDR3 is 14 amino acids. In germline, CDR1 is LGHNA, CDR2 YNFKEQ. V was clipped by 6 bases and J by 4 bases, with 15 bases between them. The CDR3 DNA reads TGTGCCAGCAGTTCCGAGCACCCTGGCTATGGCTACACCTTC. This sequence encodes CASSSEHPGYGYTF.

The gene calls are TRBV6-5 and TRBJ1-6; D is perhaps TRBD1 (6 bases). CDR3 length equals 16 residues. The ends were cut back, 2 bases at V and 1 base at J, with 9 bases in the middle. CDR1 and CDR2 (germline): MNHEY, SVGAGI. The CDR3 bases are TGTGCCAGCAGTTACGTGAGGGGGTCCTATAATTCACCCCTCCACTTT. It codes for CASSYVRGSYNSPLHF.

Turning to this clone: One junction end disagrees with the germline gene, perhaps due to a read error. The CDR3 region is CSSSSETGGLRGYTF. The CDR3 DNA is TGTTCCAGCAGCTCGGAGACAGGGGGTCTAAGGGGCTACACCTTC. The V call is TRBV7-9, the J call TRBJ1-2; the match to TRBD1 covers 9 bases. Germline CDR1 SEHNR, CDR2 FQNEAQ (reference sequence). The CDR3 loop spans 15 amino acids.

This clone was seen more than once but under ten times. This chain links TRBV2 with TRBJ2-1; 9 bases fit TRBD1. CDR3 length equals 14 residues. CDR1 is SNHLY, CDR2 FYNNEI, per germline. V was pared by 8 bases and J by 3 bases, with 5 bases of the junction left unmatched. In DNA form, the CDR3 reads TGTGCCAGCTTACCGGGACAGGGCTACAATGAGCAGTTCTTC. The encoded protein is CASLPGQGYNEQFF. Looking up the rest from reference TRBV2 and TRBJ2-1 gives the full variable domain: EPEVTQTPSHQVTQMGQEVILRCVPISNHLYFYWYRQILGQKVEFLVSFYNNEISEKSEIFDDQFSVERPDGSNFTLKIRSTKLEDSAMYFCASLPGQGYNEQFFGPGTRLTVL.

The chain recombines TRBV7-6 with TRBJ2-1; TRBD2 aligns across 9 bases. Trimming removed 11 bases from V and 9 bases from J; junction bases left unmatched: 17. Germline loops: CDR1 SGHVS, CDR2 FNYEAQ. CDR3 length: 15 amino acids. Written as DNA, the CDR3 is TGTGCCGGCCTGAAAGAAGCGGGGGGTGAGGGTGAGCAGTTCTTC. Translating it yields CAGLKEAGGEGEQFF.

The chain joins TRBV6-5 to TRBJ1-1; 7 bases fit TRBD1. CDR3 length equals 15 residues. Germline CDR1 MNHEY, CDR2 SVGAGI. With V trimmed by 2 bases and J by 3 bases, 6 bases remained unmatched. Here the CDR3 reads CASSYSPTGDTEAFF. CDR3 sequence (DNA): TGTGCCAGCAGTTACAGTCCCACAGGGGACACTGAAGCTTTCTTT.

The chain recombines TRBV5-1 with TRBJ2-1; tentative D call: TRBD1 (6 bases). This CDR3 comprises 12 residues. The V and J ends lost 0 bases and 9 bases respectively, with 7 bases between them. Germline values: CDR1 SGHRS, CDR2 YFSETQ. The CDR3 DNA is TGCGCCAGCAGCTTGGCAGGGGTTGAGCAGTTCTTC. This translates into CASSLAGVEQFF.

J is TRBJ2-6 and V is TRBV30, with TRBD2 as a possible D gene (5 bases). Trimming stripped 2 bases from V and 4 bases from J, with 9 bases between. The CDR3 consists of 14 residues. Germline CDR1 and CDR2: GTSNPN and SVGIG (reference sequence). CDR3 region: CAWSRGVGANVLTF. In nucleotides, the CDR3 is TGTGCCTGGAGTCGGGGAGTGGGGGCCAACGTCCTGACTTTC.

In this sample, this clone turned up a few times. This chain uses TRBV7-9 with TRBJ2-1, with 7 bases aligning to TRBD2. Germline V gives CDR1 SEHNR, CDR2 FQNEAQ (reference sequence). The CDR3 has 16 residues. The junction had 4 bases not matched to a gene; V was cut back by 0 bases and J by 2 bases. The CDR3 reads CASSLAAGVAYNEQFF. CDR3 DNA: TGTGCCAGCAGCTTAGCGGCGGGGGTGGCCTACAATGAGCAGTTCTTC.

The rearrangement links TRBV12-5 to TRBJ2-3; 8 nucleotides line up with TRBD1. Looked up from germline, CDR1 is LGHNT and CDR2 is FRNRAP. The CDR3 spans 15 residues. Losses at the gene ends were 3 bases for V and 4 bases for J; bases not matched to a gene: 6. Here the CDR3 DNA reads TGTGCTAGTGGTTTCTGGACAGGGAGCCCAGATACGCAGTATTTT. Encoded protein: CASGFWTGSPDTQYF.